One sample yielded the 3 T cell receptor beta chains listed below, sequenced in a study of cytomegalovirus exposure and HLA in healthy donors. This PCR relied on a set of 60 Vbeta primers and 13 Jbeta primers. TCRdb's table, derived via immunoSEQ multiplex PCR, lists solely in-frame clones and lacks some. Among some 190,000 clones listed, 74% were seen once. The sample comprised PBMCs. These receptors came from a woman aged 25 to 39 in good health and CMV-seropositive.

Only one count was recorded for this clone. The V gene is TRBV7-9, the J gene TRBJ2-7; possible D gene TRBD2, 6 bases. There are 16 residues in the CDR3. CDR1 is SEHNR and CDR2 is FQNEAQ in the germline V gene (reference sequence). Trimming removed 2 bases at V and 0 bases at J, with 14 bases between. CDR3 amino acids: CASSLFSGALSYEQYF. In DNA, the CDR3 is TGTGCCAGCAGCTTATTTTCGGGAGCGCTCTCCTACGAGCAGTACTTC.

This clone was seen only a few times. The J gene is TRBJ2-1, the V gene TRBV7-2; unclear D gene. The CDR3 consists of 13 residues. Germline V CDR1 and CDR2: SGHTA, FQGNSA. V lost 5 bases and J 4 bases, leaving 9 bases between the germline ends. The CDR3 coding sequence is TGTGCCAGCAGCCGAGTACAGTACAATGAGCAGTTCTTC. Translating it yields CASSRVQYNEQFF. The full variable domain, in which reference TRBV7-2 and TRBJ2-1 provide the parts outside the CDR3, is GAGVSQSPSNKVTEKGKDVELRCDPISGHTALYWYRQSLGQGLEFLIYFQGNSAPDKSGLPSDRFSAERTGGSVSTLTIQRTQQEDSAVYLCASSRVQYNEQFFGPGTRLTVL.

This clone was picked up a small number of times. The chain is built from TRBV19 and TRBJ1-1; D may be TRBD1 (5 bases). Trimming removed 5 bases from V and 0 bases from J, with 10 bases in between. The CDR3 is 14 residues long. Germline V lookup: CDR1 LNHDA, CDR2 SQIVND (reference sequence). CDR3 in DNA: TGTGCCAGTAGTCATGGACAAGTGAACACTGAAGCTTTCTTT. This codes for CASSHGQVNTEAFF.